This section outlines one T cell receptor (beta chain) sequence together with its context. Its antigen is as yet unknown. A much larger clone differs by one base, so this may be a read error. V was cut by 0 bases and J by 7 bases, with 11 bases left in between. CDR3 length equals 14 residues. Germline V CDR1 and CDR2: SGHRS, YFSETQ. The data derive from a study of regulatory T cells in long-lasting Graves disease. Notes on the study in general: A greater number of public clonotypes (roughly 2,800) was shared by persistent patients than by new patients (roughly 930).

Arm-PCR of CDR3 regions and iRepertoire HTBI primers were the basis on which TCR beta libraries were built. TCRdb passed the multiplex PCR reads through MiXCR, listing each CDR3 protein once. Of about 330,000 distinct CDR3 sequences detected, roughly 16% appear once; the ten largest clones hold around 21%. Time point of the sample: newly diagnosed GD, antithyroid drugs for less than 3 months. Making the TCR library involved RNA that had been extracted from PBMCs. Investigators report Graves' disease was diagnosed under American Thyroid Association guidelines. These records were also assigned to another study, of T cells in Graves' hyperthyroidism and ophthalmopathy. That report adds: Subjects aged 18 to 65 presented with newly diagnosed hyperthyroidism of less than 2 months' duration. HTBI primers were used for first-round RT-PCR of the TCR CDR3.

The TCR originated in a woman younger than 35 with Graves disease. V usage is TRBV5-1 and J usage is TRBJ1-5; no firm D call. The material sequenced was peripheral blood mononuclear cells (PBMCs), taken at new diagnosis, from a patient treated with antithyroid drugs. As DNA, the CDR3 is TGCGCCAGCAGCTTGGGGCGTGACAAACAGCCCCAGCATTTT. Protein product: CASSLGRDKQPQHF.